The T cell receptor beta chain described here comes from a study of CD8 T cells in Susac syndrome (dated by TCRdb to between 2018 and 2021). The study in broad terms: Whether CD8+ T cell activation and differentiation in Susac syndrome was antigen driven was tested using repertoire sequencing. The study compared CD8+ T cell repertoire clonality among 12 healthy donors, about 14 Susac syndrome patients and some 16 multiple sclerosis patients. Study-level results and caveats: The TCR sequencing and HLA analysis was acknowledged to have included a relatively small number of individuals.

Peripheral blood CD8+ and CD4+ T cells from healthy donors, Susac syndrome patients and multiple sclerosis patients were profiled using high-throughput TCR beta sequencing. The multiple sclerosis controls were treatment-naive patients whose relapsing-remitting disease, either stable or active, fulfilled the revised McDonald criteria. Bulk CD8+ and CD4+ T cells were purified magnetically by negative isolation, whereas CD8+ TEMRA cells were enriched by FACS. Blood was collected in EDTA tubes and processed within 24 hours, with PBMCs isolated through density gradient centrifugation. PBMCs intended for TCR sequencing were cryopreserved in liquid nitrogen and thawed later in a water bath at 37 degrees C. The sorted or isolated CD4+, CD8+ and CD8+ TEMRA cells had a purity of 90% or higher. RNA was extracted using the RNeasy kit, and roughly 0.5 to 1 ug of the RNA was reverse transcribed with random hexamers. TCR beta CDR3 regions were amplified with the immunoSEQ multiplex PCR assay covering 54 Vbeta and 13 Jbeta segments. Bias from PCR amplification was corrected by using a synthetic template baseline for primer optimization and for computational correction. The study's own analysis went as follows. Only productive sequences were kept, with reads annotated to V, D and J genes according to IMGT and analyzed in immunoSEQ Analyzer. To calculate clonality, Shannon entropy was normalized by log2 of the number of productive unique sequences and then subtracted from one. For each patient and control, public and private clones were evaluated within the 100 most prevalent clones. A clone was defined as Susac-specific if it was absent from the healthy and MS cohorts, from over a thousand published viral clones and from other ImmuneACCESS disease sequences. TCRdb reprocessed the public reads (quality trimming at Q25 with fastp, clone calling with MiXCR) and kept in-frame beta chains. All rows with the same CDR3 protein become a single entry with the most common DNA and genes. The V and J calls, along with clone size, are taken from TCRdb and not from the paper's own processing. This sample lists approximately 120,000 distinct CDR3 sequences; 85% to 95% were detected once. The ten largest clones add up to roughly 0.3% of the sample.

This clonotype was detected once. Which antigen it targets is not known. Base qualities are not recorded, but no much larger clone differs from it by a single base. Support from one read is weak. Counted from cysteine to phenylalanine, this CDR3 has 13 amino acids. Just CDR3 DNA is preserved here, 39 bases in frame from base 1. V loses 2 bases of germline sequence and J loses 6 bases, and the interval between the two ends is 8 bases. CDR1 and CDR2 are read off the germline V gene as LGHNT and FRNRAP. The rearrangement combines TRBV12-5 with TRBJ1-5; the D gene cannot be resolved reliably. The sequence was obtained from a human donor with multiple sclerosis. Material for sequencing was CD8+ T cells from PBMCs. The sequenced DNA is TGTGCTAGTGGTTTGAGGGTGGTTCAGCCCCAGCATTTT. It encodes CASGLRVVQPQHF.